This T cell receptor (delta chain) emerged from a study of γδ T cells in repeated Plasmodium falciparum infection. Turning to the study itself: Malaria-naive adults were infected with P. falciparum NF54 four times over around 640 days. Each infection was followed by sampling at 21 days, plus baseline and some pre-infection draws.

TCRdb redid clone calling on the multiplex PCR reads using CATT. The sample has tens of thousands of delta-chain clones, around 1.7% seen once; the top ten hold about 15%. This clone was observed a handful of times. TCRdb assigns this DNA the protein of a much larger clone, which departs from its translation at residue 18; this likely reflects a read error, and the protein shown comes from translating the DNA. This TCR was recovered from a pool of human donors (malaria-infected and uninfected, not separated). Source material: gamma-delta T cells from blood.

CDR3 nucleotide sequence: TGTGCTCTTGGGGAACCGGCTTCCTACGTTGTGCTGGGGGATACGCTCGATAGACTCATCTTT. Residues: CALGEPASYVVLGDTLDRLIF. The chain joins TRDV1 to TRDJ1; 12 bases are a match to TRDD3. Germline V gene data show CDR1 as TSWWSYY and CDR2 as QGS. The CDR3 contains 21 residues.